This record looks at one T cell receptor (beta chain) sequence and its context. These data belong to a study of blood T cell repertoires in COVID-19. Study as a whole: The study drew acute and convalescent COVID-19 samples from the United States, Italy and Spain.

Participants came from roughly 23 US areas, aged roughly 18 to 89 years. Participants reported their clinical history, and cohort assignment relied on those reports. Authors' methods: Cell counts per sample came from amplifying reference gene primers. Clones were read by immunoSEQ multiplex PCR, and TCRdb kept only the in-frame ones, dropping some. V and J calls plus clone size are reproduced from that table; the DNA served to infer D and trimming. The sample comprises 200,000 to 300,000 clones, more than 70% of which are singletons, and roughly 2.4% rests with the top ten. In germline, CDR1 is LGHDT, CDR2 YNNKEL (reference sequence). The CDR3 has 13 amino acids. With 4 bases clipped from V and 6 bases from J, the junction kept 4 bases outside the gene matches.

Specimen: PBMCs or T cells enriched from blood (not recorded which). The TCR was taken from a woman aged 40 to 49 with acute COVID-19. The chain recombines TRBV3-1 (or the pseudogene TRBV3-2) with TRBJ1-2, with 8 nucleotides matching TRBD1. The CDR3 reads CASSLQGENGYTF. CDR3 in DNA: TGTGCCAGCAGCCTACAGGGGGAAAATGGCTACACCTTC.